Listed here are 5 T cell receptor beta chains from one sample, sequenced in a study of T cells after yellow fever vaccination. TCRdb re-analysed the 5' RACE reads in MiXCR, keeping a single row per CDR3 protein. The sample has around 250,000 distinct CDR3 sequences; around 4.9% are singletons. The material sequenced was CD4+ T cells sorted from PBMCs, taken on the day of the yellow fever booster vaccination. All receptors come from a man in his late teens or twenties who received the YFV17D yellow fever vaccine.

The chain links TRBV7-2 to TRBJ2-2, with D possibly TRBD2 on 5 matching bases. The CDR3 consists of 15 residues. With 5 bases removed from V and 3 bases from J, the gap between germline ends came to 13 bases. Per germline, CDR1 SGHTA and CDR2 FQGNSA. The CDR3 DNA reads TGTGCCAGCAGCCCCGGGATCTCAGACACCGGGGAGCTGTTTTTT. As protein: CASSPGISDTGELFF.

This clonotype was seen ten or more times. V and J are TRBV10-3 and TRBJ2-7, with 9 nucleotides matching TRBD2. CDR1 ENHRY and CDR2 SYGVKD come from the germline V gene. The CDR3 is 13 amino acids. The ends lost 7 bases at V and 2 bases at J; junction bases unmatched: 3. The CDR3 reads CAITSGATYEQYF. In nucleotides, the CDR3 is TGTGCCATCACTAGCGGGGCTACCTACGAGCAGTACTTC.

This clonotype was counted only a few times. This sequence joins TRBV7-2 and TRBJ2-1; no clear D. CDR3 length: 15 residues. Germline CDR1 SGHTA, CDR2 FQGNSA. V was pared by 2 bases and J by 5 bases, with 13 bases between. CDR3: CASSLFGISNNEQFF. The CDR3 nucleotides read TGTGCCAGCAGCTTATTTGGGATTTCAAACAATGAGCAGTTCTTC.

This clonotype appeared a few times. The V and J genes are TRBV20-1 and TRBJ1-4, with a weak D call TRBD1 (5 bases). The V end was cut by 0 bases, the J end by 7 bases, with 15 bases between. Germline V CDR1 and CDR2: DFQATT, SNEGSKA (reference sequence). The CDR3 runs to 15 residues. CDR3 amino acids: CSARDARGDTEKLFF. The CDR3 nucleotides read TGCAGTGCTAGAGATGCCCGGGGGGATACTGAAAAACTGTTTTTT.

This clonotype was counted many times. V and J are TRBV25-1 and TRBJ2-7; TRBD2 might be the D (6 bases). V lost 6 bases and J 12 bases, leaving 15 bases between the germline ends. Germline V CDR1 and CDR2: MGHDK, SYGVNS. The CDR3 totals 11 residues. The CDR3 DNA is TGTGCCAGCAGCGCCAATGGGGGGTTGTACGTC. It is translated as CASSANGGLYV.